This T cell receptor (beta chain) derives from a study of CD8+CD57+ T cells in acquired aplastic anemia (dated 2018 in TCRdb). Context from the whole study: DNA extracted from sorted CD4+ and CD8+ cells had a mean of around 3 ug, with a range of roughly 0.18 to 27.4 ug. An average of around 9.8 million reads for CD4+ cells and 11 million to 12 million reads for CD8+ cells was obtained from healthy donor samples. Beyond this particular receptor, the publication reports: Although some 28 CD8+ CDR3 sequences were shared by patients and controls, these sequences appeared highly expressed in patients and within the immunodominant clones of patients. Between patients and healthy controls, no significant difference in CD8+ Simpson's diversity was found (P=0.060).

Relative to germline, V is missing 3 bases and J is missing 6 bases, with 6 bases of the junction outside any gene match. The CDR3 spans 15 residues, from the cysteine through the phenylalanine. The only DNA kept is the CDR3, 45 bases in frame from the first base. CDR1 and CDR2, looked up from the germline V gene, are SGHTA and FQGNSA. TCR beta VDJ combination and CDR3 sequence profiling used genomic DNA as the template. An Illumina HiSeq 2000 was the platform used for TCR repertoire sequencing. The authors processed their data as follows. Repertoire assessment relied on Simpson's diversity index, CDR3 size and DJ length profiles, and TRBV/TRBJ rearrangement plots. The immunodominant clone was defined as the most abundant DNA sequence in deep sequencing data. CDR3 amino acid sequences were checked for sharing between subjects and were compared against published repertoires and the VDJdb database. TCRdb cleaned the public reads at Q25 with fastp, built clones with MiXCR and kept in-frame beta chains. Merged by CDR3 protein, the rows form single entries marked with the most common genes and DNA. In this record, the V and J calls reflect TCRdb's handling and not the investigators' own analysis. The sample has tens of thousands of distinct CDR3 sequences on record, around 76% of them singletons. Under 25% of the sample lies in the top ten.

In the study, sorted CD4+ and CD8+ blood T cells from patients with severe aplastic anemia and from healthy subjects underwent deep sequencing of TCR repertoires. Ficoll-Paque density gradient centrifugation was used to isolate peripheral blood mononuclear cells. CD4+ and CD8+ T cells were sorted by FACS or magnetic beads before DNA extraction. Turning to this clonotype: Its antigen remains undetermined. No much larger clone exists at a distance of one base, and base qualities are not known.

The TCR sequence derives from a human donor in good health, serving as a control. The sequence links TRBV7-2 to TRBJ2-7; 12 bases in the junction line up with TRBD1. Sample: sorted CD4+, CD8+, or CD8+CD57+ T cells (not recorded which) from PBMCs. The sequenced DNA is TGTGCCAGCAGCTTTTCCGGGACAGGGGGCGTCGAGCAGTACTTC. Its protein reads: CASSFSGTGGVEQYF.